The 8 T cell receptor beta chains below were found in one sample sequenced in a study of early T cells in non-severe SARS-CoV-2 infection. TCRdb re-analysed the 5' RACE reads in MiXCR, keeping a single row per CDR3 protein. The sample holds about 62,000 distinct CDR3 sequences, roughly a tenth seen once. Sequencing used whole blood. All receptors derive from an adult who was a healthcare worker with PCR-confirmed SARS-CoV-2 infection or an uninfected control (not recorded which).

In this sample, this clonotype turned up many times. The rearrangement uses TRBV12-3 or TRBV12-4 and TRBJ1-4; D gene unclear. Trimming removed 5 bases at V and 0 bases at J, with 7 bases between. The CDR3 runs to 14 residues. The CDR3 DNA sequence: TGTGCCAGCAGTCCCTCTGCAACTAATGAAAAACTGTTTTTT. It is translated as CASSPSATNEKLFF.

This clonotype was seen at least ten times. The CDR3 spells CSARNTGGGQNEQFF. The CDR3 coding sequence is TGCAGTGCTAGAAATACAGGGGGCGGCCAGAATGAGCAGTTCTTC. This chain connects TRBV20-1 to TRBJ2-1; 9 bases fit TRBD1. Germline CDR1 and CDR2: DFQATT and SNEGSKA (reference sequence). The CDR3 is 15 amino acids. V dropped 2 bases and J dropped 7; count of bases not matched to a gene: 9.

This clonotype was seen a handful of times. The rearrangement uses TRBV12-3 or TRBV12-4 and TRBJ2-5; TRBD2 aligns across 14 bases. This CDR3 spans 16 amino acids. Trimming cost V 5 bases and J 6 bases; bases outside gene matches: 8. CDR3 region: CASSPPGTSGGKTQYF. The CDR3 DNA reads TGTGCCAGCAGTCCTCCCGGGACTAGCGGGGGAAAGACCCAGTACTTC.

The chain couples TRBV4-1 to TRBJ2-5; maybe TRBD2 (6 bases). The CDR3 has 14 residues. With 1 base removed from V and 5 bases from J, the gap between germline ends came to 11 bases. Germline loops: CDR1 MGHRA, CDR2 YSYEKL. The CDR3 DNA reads TGCGCCAGCAGCCAAGGACTAGTAGGCGAGACCCAGTACTTC. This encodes CASSQGLVGETQYF.

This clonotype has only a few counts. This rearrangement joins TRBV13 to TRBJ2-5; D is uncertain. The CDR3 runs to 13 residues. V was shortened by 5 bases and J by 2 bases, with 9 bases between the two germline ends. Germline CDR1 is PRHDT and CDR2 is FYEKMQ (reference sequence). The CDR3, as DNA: TGTGCCAGCAGCCTGCGCATGCAAGAGACCCAGTACTTC. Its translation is CASSLRMQETQYF.

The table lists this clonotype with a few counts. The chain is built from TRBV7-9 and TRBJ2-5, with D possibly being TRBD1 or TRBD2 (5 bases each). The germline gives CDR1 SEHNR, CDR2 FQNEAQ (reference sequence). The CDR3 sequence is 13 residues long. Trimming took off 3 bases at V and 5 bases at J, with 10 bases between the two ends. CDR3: CASSFTGPETQYF. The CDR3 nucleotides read TGTGCCAGCAGCTTCACGGGGCCGGAGACCCAGTACTTC. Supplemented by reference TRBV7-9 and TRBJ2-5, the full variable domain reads DTGVSQNPRHKITKRGQNVTFRCDPISEHNRLYWYRQTLGQGPEFLTYFQNEAQLEKSRLLSDRFSAERPKGSFSTLEIQRTEQGDSAMYLCASSFTGPETQYFGPGTRLLVL.

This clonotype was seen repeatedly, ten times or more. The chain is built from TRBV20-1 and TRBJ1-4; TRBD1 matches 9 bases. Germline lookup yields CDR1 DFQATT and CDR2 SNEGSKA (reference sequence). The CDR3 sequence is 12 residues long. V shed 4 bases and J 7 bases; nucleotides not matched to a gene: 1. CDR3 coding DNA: TGCAGTGCTAAACAGGGGGCTGAAAAACTGTTTTTT. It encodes CSAKQGAEKLFF.

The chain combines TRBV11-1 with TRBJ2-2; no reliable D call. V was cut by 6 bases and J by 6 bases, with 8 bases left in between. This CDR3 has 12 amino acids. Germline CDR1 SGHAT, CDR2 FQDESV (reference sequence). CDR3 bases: TGTGCCAGCAGTAGAGAAGCCGGGGAGCTGTTTTTT. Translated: CASSREAGELFF.